The 2 T cell receptor beta chains below all came from one sample that was sequenced in a study of CD8 T cells in Susac syndrome. RNA in amounts of about 0.45 to 1 ug was reverse transcribed with random hexamers. TCRdb re-analysed the immunoSEQ multiplex PCR reads in MiXCR, keeping a single row per CDR3 protein. Among 100,000 to 150,000 distinct CDR3 sequences listed, 94% were seen once. The source material was CD4+ T cells from PBMCs. The receptors come from a human donor in good health.

The rearrangement links TRBV13 to TRBJ2-5, with 11 bases lining up with TRBD1. Germline loops: CDR1 PRHDT, CDR2 FYEKMQ (reference sequence). This CDR3 region has 16 residues. V trimming: 5 bases; J trimming: 1 base; junction bases outside the gene matches: 6. The CDR3 here is CASSARTGGGQETQYF. The CDR3 nucleotides are TGTGCCAGCAGCGCCAGGACAGGGGGCGGCCAAGAGACCCAGTACTTC.

The chain links TRBV5-6 to TRBJ2-4; possibly TRBD1 for D (5 bases). CDR1 and CDR2 from the germline V gene are SGHDT and YYEEEE. V lost 4 bases and J 8 bases, leaving 13 bases between the germline ends. The CDR3 covers 13 residues. This CDR3 reads CASSLPGPHIQYF. Written as DNA, the CDR3 is TGTGCCAGCAGCCTCCCAGGGCCCCACATTCAGTACTTC.